Listed here are 7 T cell receptor beta chains from one sample, sequenced in a study of T cell repertoires and Cas9 in healthy adults. The table came from immunoSEQ multiplex PCR; TCRdb's copy has only in-frame clones and leaves some out. The table shows 20,000 to 25,000 clones, with roughly 90% occurring only once. The sample consisted of CD4+ effector T cells (CD127+, CD25-, CD137-, CD154-) from PBMCs; culture status not recorded. The receptors shown here come from a human donor in good health.

The rearrangement uses TRBV6-1 and TRBJ1-6, with 8 bases aligning to TRBD1. Germline V gives CDR1 MNHNS, CDR2 SASEGT. V lost 1 base, J lost 10 bases, and 9 bases stayed unmatched. The CDR3 covers 16 residues. The CDR3 sequence is CASSEVQGAAGSPLHF. The CDR3 DNA sequence: TGTGCCAGCAGTGAAGTTCAGGGGGCAGCGGGATCACCCCTCCACTTT.

This chain connects TRBV27 to TRBJ2-6; D not certain. CDR3 size: 14 residues. The V end lost 4 bases, the J end lost 0 bases, and 4 bases lay between the germline ends. CDR1 is MNHEY, CDR2 SMNVEV, per germline (reference sequence). The CDR3 is CASSWGSGANVLTF. As DNA, the CDR3 is TGTGCCAGCAGTTGGGGCTCTGGGGCCAACGTCCTGACTTTC. The whole variable domain, remainder taken from reference TRBV27 and TRBJ2-6, is EAQVTQNPRYLITVTGKKLTVTCSQNMNHEYMSWYRQDPGLGLRQIYYSMNVEVTDKGDVPEGYKVSRKEKRNFPLILESPSPNQTSLYFCASSWGSGANVLTFGAGSRLTVL.

The rearrangement joins TRBV19 to TRBJ2-2; TRBD1 is a possible D gene (6 bases). The CDR3 loop spans 15 amino acids. Germline values: CDR1 LNHDA, CDR2 SQIVND (reference sequence). Deletions cut 4 bases from V and 2 bases from J, with 11 bases between. Written as DNA, the CDR3 is TGTGCCAGTAGTACAGGGGCTCGAAACACCGGGGAGCTGTTTTTT. As protein: CASSTGARNTGELFF.

The gene calls are TRBV10-1 and TRBJ2-3; TRBD2 agrees at 12 bases. Germline CDR1 reads WNHNN; CDR2 reads SYGVQD (reference sequence). The V and J ends lost 0 bases and 4 bases, in that order; junction bases with no gene match: 2. The CDR3 covers 16 residues. The CDR3 spells CASSESASGGADTQYF. The CDR3 DNA reads as TGCGCCAGCAGTGAGTCGGCTAGCGGGGGGGCAGATACGCAGTATTTT.

A remark on this clone: Its ends do not fully match the called genes, so a read error is possible. The chain is built from TRBV5-4 and TRBJ2-1, with 9 bases that match TRBD2. Germline CDR1 is SGHNT and CDR2 is YYREEE (reference sequence). This CDR3 is 15 amino acids long. The CDR3 here is CASGLTSGTYNEQFF. CDR3 in DNA: TGTGCCAGCGGCTTGACTAGCGGCACCTACAATGAGCAGTTCTTC.

This clone was counted a single time. The genes are TRBV5-8 and TRBJ2-1; 9 bases map to TRBD2. Germline lookup yields CDR1 SGHTS and CDR2 YDEGEE. CDR3 length equals 16 residues. V dropped 1 base and J dropped 6; count of bases not matched to a gene: 8. The CDR3 protein is CASSLRMGLAFNEQFF. The CDR3 bases are TGTGCCAGCAGCTTGAGAATGGGACTAGCTTTCAATGAGCAGTTCTTC.

CDR3 sequence: CASSFGEGETQYF. CDR3 DNA: TGTGCCAGCAGCTTTGGGGAGGGGGAGACCCAGTACTTC. The rearrangement joins TRBV7-3 to TRBJ2-5, with TRBD2 identical over 7 bases. Germline lookup yields CDR1 SGHTA and CDR2 FQGTGA. The CDR3 consists of 13 residues. J gave up 5 bases and V 3 bases, and 3 bases lay outside the gene matches.